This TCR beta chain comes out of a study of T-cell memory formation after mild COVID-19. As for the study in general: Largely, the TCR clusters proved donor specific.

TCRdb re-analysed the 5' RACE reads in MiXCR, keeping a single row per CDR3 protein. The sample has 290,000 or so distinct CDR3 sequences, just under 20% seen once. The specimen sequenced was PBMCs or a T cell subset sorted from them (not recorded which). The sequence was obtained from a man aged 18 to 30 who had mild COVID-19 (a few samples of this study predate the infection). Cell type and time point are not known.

CDR3 sequence: CSAWDRGDNSPLHF. For the CDR3, the DNA is TGCAGTGCTTGGGACAGGGGGGACAATTCACCCCTCCACTTT. The V and J genes are TRBV20-1 and TRBJ1-6; 11 bases fit TRBD1. The CDR3 sequence is 14 residues long. Germline CDR1 is DFQATT and CDR2 is SNEGSKA (reference sequence). With 5 bases clipped from V and 7 bases from J, the junction kept 4 bases outside the gene matches.